These T cell receptor beta chains were read from a single sample in a study of blood T cell repertoires in COVID-19. Here immunoSEQ multiplex PCR was the method, and the copy in TCRdb shows in-frame clones only, minus some. Seen here are roughly 49,000 clones, roughly nine tenths observed once, and the top ten hold roughly a quarter. Sequencing input: peripheral blood. All receptors derive from a human donor in a cohort sampled during active COVID-19. Both conserved end residues are part of each CDR3. A D gene is named only where the DNA matches it firmly. Size is stated for part of the rows, as once, few or many counts, or as a class when the clone is expanded.

J gene	D gene	V gene	clone size	CDR3 protein	CDR3 DNA
TRBJ1-1	NA	TRBV7-9	once	CASSLGRMVMNTEAFF	TGTGCCAGCAGCTTAGGCAGGATGGTTATGAACACTGAAGCTTTCTTT
TRBJ2-5	TRBD1	TRBV7-9	NA	CASSSGTVGETQYF	TGTGCCAGCAGCTCAGGGACAGTTGGAGAGACCCAGTACTTC
TRBJ2-3	NA	TRBV21-1	NA	CASSKAAPGRIAAGPPDTQYF	TGTGCCAGCAGCAAAGCAGCTCCGGGGAGGATCGCCGCGGGACCCCCAGATACGCAGTATTTT
TRBJ2-2	TRBD1	TRBV24-1	NA	CATSDPGQGVTGELFF	TGTGCCACCAGTGACCCGGGACAGGGAGTCACCGGGGAGCTGTTTTTT
TRBJ1-5	NA	TRBV6-2/TRBV6-3	NA	CASSAPRDNQPQHF	TGTGCCAGCAGCGCCCCGCGGGATAATCAGCCCCAGCATTTT
TRBJ2-1	TRBD2	TRBV7-9	NA	CASSLVAGAGNEQFF	TGTGCCAGCAGCTTGGTAGCGGGGGCCGGAAATGAGCAGTTCTTC
TRBJ2-3	NA	TRBV2	NA	CASKQGHSTDTQYF	TGTGCCAGCAAACAGGGACATAGCACAGATACGCAGTATTTT
TRBJ2-1	TRBD2	TRBV7-3	NA	CASSPWVGLAGRNEQFF	TGTGCCAGCAGCCCCTGGGTGGGGCTAGCGGGGCGGAATGAGCAGTTCTTC
TRBJ1-2	TRBD1	TRBV28	NA	CASHRQGGYGYTF	TGTGCCAGCCACCGACAGGGTGGATATGGCTACACCTTC
TRBJ2-1	TRBD1	TRBV18	NA	CASSLRTGGTYNEQFF	TGTGCCAGCTCTCTCAGGACAGGGGGGACCTACAATGAGCAGTTCTTC
TRBJ1-2	NA	TRBV3-1/TRBV3-2	NA	CASSPGGGGVAYGYTF	TGTGCCAGCAGCCCCGGGGGAGGAGGTGTAGCCTATGGCTACACCTTC
TRBJ1-6	NA	TRBV6-6	once	CASSPIREWGRGTPLHF	TGTGCCAGCAGTCCGATCCGGGAATGGGGACGGGGGACCCCCCTCCACTTT
TRBJ1-4	NA	TRBV5-1	NA	CASSLAGPSGIGEKLFF	TGCGCCAGCAGCTTGGCCGGGCCATCGGGGATTGGTGAAAAACTGTTTTTT
TRBJ1-4	TRBD1	TRBV7-9	NA	CASSYDRGRTNEKLFF	TGTGCCAGCAGCTACGACAGGGGGCGAACTAATGAAAAACTGTTTTTT
TRBJ1-2	TRBD1	TRBV30	few	CAWSVQTGINYGYTF	TGTGCCTGGAGTGTACAGACAGGGATTAACTATGGCTACACCTTC
TRBJ1-2	NA	TRBV5-1	NA	CASSLSQGNYGYTF	TGCGCCAGCAGCTTGAGTCAGGGGAACTATGGCTACACCTTC
TRBJ1-3	NA	TRBV28	NA	CASRTSSSGNTIYF	TGTGCCAGTCGGACTTCGAGCTCTGGAAACACCATATATTTT
TRBJ2-3	TRBD2	TRBV2	NA	CASSRGRVDTQYF	TGTGCCAGCAGTCGGGGGAGGGTGGATACGCAGTATTTT
TRBJ2-1	TRBD2	TRBV12-5	NA	CASVLTSNYNEQFF	TGTGCTAGTGTTTTGACTAGCAACTACAATGAGCAGTTCTTC
TRBJ1-4	NA	TRBV30	NA	CAWSGAGGKKLFF	TGTGCCTGGTCCGGGGCAGGAGGGAAAAAACTGTTTTTT
TRBJ1-4	NA	TRBV28	NA	CASSHQGTSSEKLFF	TGTGCCAGCAGCCACCAGGGGACCAGCAGCGAAAAACTGTTTTTT
TRBJ2-7	TRBD1	TRBV5-4	once	CASSLPGQVSYEQYF	TGTGCCAGCAGCTTGCCTGGACAGGTCTCCTACGAGCAGTACTTC
TRBJ2-2	TRBD2	TRBV27	NA	CASSLGLAGATNTGELFF	TGTGCCAGCAGTTTAGGACTAGCGGGGGCCACGAACACCGGGGAGCTGTTTTTT
TRBJ1-1	NA	TRBV27	few	CASSLTANTEAFF	TGTGCCAGCAGTTTAACAGCGAACACTGAAGCTTTCTTT
TRBJ2-2	TRBD1	TRBV6-2/TRBV6-3	NA	CASSLAPGQTYTGELFF	TGTGCCAGCAGCCTCGCTCCGGGACAGACATACACCGGGGAGCTGTTTTTT
TRBJ1-4	NA	TRBV3-1/TRBV3-2	NA	CASSLQGSFKNEKLFF	TGTGCCAGCAGCCTACAGGGATCCTTTAAGAATGAAAAACTGTTTTTT
TRBJ2-1	NA	TRBV6-5	NA	CASSYSLAGVGTQFF	TGTGCCAGCAGTTACTCCCTGGCGGGTGTTGGAACGCAGTTCTTC